One and the same sample provided the 8 T cell receptor beta chains below, sequenced in a study of blood T cell repertoires in COVID-19. Sequenced by immunoSEQ multiplex PCR; TCRdb stores in-frame clones only, minus some. The repertoire holds fewer than 200,000 clones, around 85% seen once, with 1% to 1.5% in the top ten. The sample comprised peripheral blood. These receptors were collected from a man aged 55 to 70 who had recovered from COVID-19.

This clone was counted a single time. V and J are TRBV12-3 or TRBV12-4 and TRBJ1-4; D not certain. The CDR3 length is 13 residues. Trimming cost V 6 bases and J 10 bases, with 15 bases left between them. Here the CDR3 reads CASSPSALGKLFF. The CDR3 nucleotides are TGTGCCAGCAGCCCCTCCGCCCTAGGAAAACTGTTTTTT.

The genes are TRBV7-2 and TRBJ1-4; TRBD1 is a possible D gene (5 bases). V shed 1 base and J shed 2 bases, with 11 bases lying between them. This CDR3 has 16 residues. CDR1 and CDR2 (germline): SGHTA, FQGNSA. In DNA, the CDR3 is TGTGCCAGCAGCTTAGGGCTGACAGAGACTAATGAAAAACTGTTTTTT. It encodes CASSLGLTETNEKLFF.

The chain combines TRBV5-1 with TRBJ2-3; 8 bases fit TRBD1. Looked up from germline, CDR1 is SGHRS and CDR2 is YFSETQ. The CDR3 extends over 13 amino acids. V trimming: 1 base; J trimming: 6 bases; junction bases outside the gene matches: 1. The CDR3 sequence is CASSLQGADTQYF. CDR3 coding DNA: TGCGCCAGCAGCTTGCAGGGGGCGGATACGCAGTATTTT.

This sequence joins TRBV5-4 and TRBJ2-3, with 7 bases lining up with TRBD2. The length of the CDR3 is 16 residues. CDR1 SGHNT and CDR2 YYREEE come from the germline V gene (reference sequence). The trim removed 0 bases at V and 2 bases at J, leaving 6 bases unmatched. CDR3 nucleotides: TGTGCCAGCAGCTTGGTGGGGGGGGGAAACACAGATACGCAGTATTTT. This encodes CASSLVGGGNTDTQYF.

The chain is built from TRBV15 and TRBJ1-2; tentative D call: TRBD1 (5 bases). CDR1 is LNHNV and CDR2 is YYDKDF in the germline V gene (reference sequence). The CDR3 is made up of 13 amino acids. V gave up 3 bases and J gave up 8 bases, with 13 bases separating them. The CDR3 spells CATSSMGLEGYTF. The CDR3 nucleotides read TGTGCCACCAGCAGCATGGGGCTTGAGGGCTACACCTTC.

V is TRBV12-3 or TRBV12-4 and J is TRBJ1-1; possibly TRBD1 for D (5 bases). The CDR3 is 13 amino acids. V was clipped by 3 bases and J by 4 bases, with 9 bases between them. Here the CDR3 reads CASSLRGGTEAFF. In DNA form, the CDR3 reads TGTGCCAGCAGTTTGCGGGGGGGCACTGAAGCTTTCTTT.

The CDR3 region is CASSQGHTNTGELFF. DNA for the CDR3: TGCGCCAGCAGCCAAGGGCACACGAACACCGGGGAGCTGTTTTTT. This sequence joins TRBV4-1 and TRBJ2-2; D not resolved. The CDR3 runs to 15 residues. The germline V gene encodes CDR1 MGHRA and CDR2 YSYEKL. V lost 1 base and J lost 0, with 6 bases in between.

The rearrangement joins TRBV3-1 (or the pseudogene TRBV3-2) to TRBJ1-4, with a weak D call TRBD1 (6 bases). CDR1 and CDR2 from the germline V gene are LGHDT and YNNKEL (reference sequence). The CDR3 is made up of 16 amino acids. V was clipped by 5 bases and J by 4 bases, with 17 bases between them. CDR3 in amino acids: CASSTPVGALNEKLFF. In DNA, the CDR3 is TGTGCCAGCAGCACCCCAGTGGGGGCACTTAATGAAAAACTGTTTTTT.